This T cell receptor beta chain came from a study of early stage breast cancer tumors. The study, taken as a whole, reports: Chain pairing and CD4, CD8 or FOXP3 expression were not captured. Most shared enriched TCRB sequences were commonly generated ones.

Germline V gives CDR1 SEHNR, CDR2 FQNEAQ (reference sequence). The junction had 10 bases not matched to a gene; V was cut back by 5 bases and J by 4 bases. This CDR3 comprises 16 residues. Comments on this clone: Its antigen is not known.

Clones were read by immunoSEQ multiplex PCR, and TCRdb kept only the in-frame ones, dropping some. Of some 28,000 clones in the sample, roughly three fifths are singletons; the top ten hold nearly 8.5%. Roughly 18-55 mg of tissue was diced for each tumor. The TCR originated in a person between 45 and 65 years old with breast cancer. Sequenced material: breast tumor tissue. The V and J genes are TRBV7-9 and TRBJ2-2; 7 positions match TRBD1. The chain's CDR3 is CASSPVRAGGTGELFF. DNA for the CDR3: TGTGCCAGCAGCCCGGTGAGGGCAGGGGGCACCGGGGAGCTGTTTTTT.